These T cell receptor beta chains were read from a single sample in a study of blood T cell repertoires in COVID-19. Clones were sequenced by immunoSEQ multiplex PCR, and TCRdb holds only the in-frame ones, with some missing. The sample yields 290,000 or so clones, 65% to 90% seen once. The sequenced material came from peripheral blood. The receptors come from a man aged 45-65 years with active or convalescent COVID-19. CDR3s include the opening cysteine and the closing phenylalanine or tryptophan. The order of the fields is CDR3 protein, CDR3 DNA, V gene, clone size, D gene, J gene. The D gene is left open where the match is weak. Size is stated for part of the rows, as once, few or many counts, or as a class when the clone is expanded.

CDR3aa: CASSGRQGATGELFF
CDR3nt: TGTGCCAGCAGTGGTCGACAGGGGGCGACCGGGGAGCTGTTTTTT
v_gene: TRBV2
abundance: .
d_gene: TRBD1
j_gene: TRBJ2-2

CDR3aa: CASSYSGTAETQYF
CDR3nt: TGTGCCAGCAGTTACTCCGGGACAGCAGAGACCCAGTACTTC
v_gene: TRBV6-5
abundance: .
d_gene: TRBD1
j_gene: TRBJ2-5

CDR3aa: CASSVGKGVGYEQYF
CDR3nt: TGTGCCAGCAGCGTAGGAAAGGGGGTCGGGTACGAGCAGTACTTC
v_gene: TRBV9
abundance: .
d_gene: .
j_gene: TRBJ2-7

CDR3aa: CASSLGAGVEPQHF
CDR3nt: TGCGCCAGCAGCTTGGGGGCAGGGGTAGAGCCCCAGCATTTT
v_gene: TRBV5-1
abundance: .
d_gene: .
j_gene: TRBJ1-5

CDR3aa: CASSLEGSSYNSPLHF
CDR3nt: TGTGCCAGCAGTTTGGAGGGGAGCTCCTATAATTCACCCCTCCACTTT
v_gene: TRBV27
abundance: few
d_gene: .
j_gene: TRBJ1-6

CDR3aa: CASSPGLAALETQYF
CDR3nt: TGTGCCAGCAGCCCAGGACTAGCGGCCCTGGAGACCCAGTACTTC
v_gene: TRBV7-9
abundance: .
d_gene: TRBD2
j_gene: TRBJ2-5

CDR3aa: CASSQGQGNDAEAFF
CDR3nt: TGTGCCAGCAGCCAAGGTCAGGGAAATGACGCTGAAGCTTTCTTT
v_gene: TRBV4-2
abundance: .
d_gene: .
j_gene: TRBJ1-1

CDR3aa: CASSTGADNEQFF
CDR3nt: TGCGCCAGCAGTACAGGGGCCGACAATGAGCAGTTCTTC
v_gene: TRBV10-2
abundance: .
d_gene: TRBD1
j_gene: TRBJ2-1

CDR3aa: CASSGAGQETQYF
CDR3nt: TGTGCCAGCAGTGGGGCGGGACAAGAGACCCAGTACTTC
v_gene: TRBV7-3
abundance: .
d_gene: .
j_gene: TRBJ2-5

CDR3aa: CASSSAFRGYGYTF
CDR3nt: TGTGCCAGTAGTAGCGCGTTTCGGGGCTATGGCTACACCTTC
v_gene: TRBV19
abundance: .
d_gene: .
j_gene: TRBJ1-2

CDR3aa: CASIGGGNEQFF
CDR3nt: TGTGCCAGCATCGGGGGGGGCAATGAGCAGTTCTTC
v_gene: TRBV28
abundance: .
d_gene: TRBD2
j_gene: TRBJ2-1

CDR3aa: CASSRQGASEQFF
CDR3nt: TGTGCCAGCAGCCGACAGGGGGCTTCGGAGCAGTTCTTC
v_gene: TRBV11-2
abundance: few
d_gene: TRBD1
j_gene: TRBJ2-1

CDR3aa: CASSLGDSSGANVLTF
CDR3nt: TGTGCCAGCAGCCTCGGCGACAGCTCTGGGGCCAACGTCCTGACTTTC
v_gene: TRBV4-2
abundance: .
d_gene: .
j_gene: TRBJ2-6

CDR3aa: CASSLGSYEGYTF
CDR3nt: TGTGCCAGCAGCTTAGGTAGTTATGAAGGCTACACCTTC
v_gene: TRBV7-6
abundance: .
d_gene: .
j_gene: TRBJ1-2

CDR3aa: CASSILAGVDTGELFF
CDR3nt: TGTGCCAGCAGCATTCTAGCGGGAGTCGACACCGGGGAGCTGTTTTTT
v_gene: TRBV5-4
abundance: .
d_gene: TRBD2
j_gene: TRBJ2-2

CDR3aa: CASSLQGGWNGNTIYF
CDR3nt: TGTGCCAGCAGCTTGCAGGGTGGTTGGAATGGAAACACCATATATTTT
v_gene: TRBV5-5
abundance: .
d_gene: .
j_gene: TRBJ1-3

CDR3aa: CASGEAGGDGETQYF
CDR3nt: TGTGCCAGCGGGGAAGCGGGAGGGGATGGAGAGACCCAGTACTTC
v_gene: TRBV28
abundance: .
d_gene: TRBD2
j_gene: TRBJ2-5

CDR3aa: CASNMGGYNEKLFF
CDR3nt: TGCGCCAGCAATATGGGGGGATATAATGAAAAACTGTTTTTT
v_gene: TRBV5-1
abundance: .
d_gene: .
j_gene: TRBJ1-4

CDR3aa: CASSPRSGQGFYGELFF
CDR3nt: TGTGCCAGCAGCCCCCGGTCGGGACAGGGGTTCTACGGGGAGCTGTTTTTT
v_gene: TRBV7-8
abundance: .
d_gene: TRBD1
j_gene: TRBJ2-2

CDR3aa: CASSFLGGTEAFF
CDR3nt: TGTGCCAGCAGTTTCTTGGGGGGGACTGAAGCTTTCTTT
v_gene: TRBV28
abundance: few
d_gene: .
j_gene: TRBJ1-1

CDR3aa: CSVAWASGNTIYF
CDR3nt: TGCAGCGTTGCCTGGGCCTCTGGAAACACCATATATTTT
v_gene: TRBV29-1
abundance: once
d_gene: .
j_gene: TRBJ1-3

CDR3aa: CASSPHRTGRGETQYF
CDR3nt: TGTGCCAGCAGTCCCCACCGGACAGGGAGGGGCGAGACCCAGTACTTC
v_gene: TRBV28
abundance: few
d_gene: .
j_gene: TRBJ2-5

CDR3aa: CASSFLTRTGGDGYTF
CDR3nt: TGTGCCAGCAGCTTCCTAACCCGGACAGGGGGCGATGGCTACACCTTC
v_gene: TRBV13
abundance: .
d_gene: TRBD1
j_gene: TRBJ1-2

CDR3aa: CASSPHGQGYSPLHF
CDR3nt: TGTGCCAGCAGCCCGCACGGACAGGGGTATTCACCCCTCCACTTT
v_gene: TRBV6-2/TRBV6-3
abundance: .
d_gene: TRBD1
j_gene: TRBJ1-6

CDR3aa: CASSLAVGEPHF
CDR3nt: TGTGCCAGCAGCTTAGCGGTTGGTGAGCCCCACTTT
v_gene: TRBV11-2
abundance: .
d_gene: .
j_gene: TRBJ1-6

CDR3aa: CASSEALAGFDGYTF
CDR3nt: TGTGCCAGCAGTGAAGCCTTAGCAGGGTTTGATGGCTACACCTTC
v_gene: TRBV2
abundance: .
d_gene: .
j_gene: TRBJ1-2

CDR3aa: CASSIARGTEAFF
CDR3nt: TGTGCCAGCAGCATAGCTCGGGGCACTGAAGCTTTCTTT
v_gene: TRBV12-3/TRBV12-4
abundance: .
d_gene: .
j_gene: TRBJ1-1

CDR3aa: CASSSGTSEQYF
CDR3nt: TGTGCCAGCAGTTCCGGGACTAGTGAGCAGTACTTC
v_gene: TRBV28
abundance: .
d_gene: TRBD2
j_gene: TRBJ2-7

CDR3aa: CASSSNRGNTF
CDR3nt: TGTGCCAGCAGCAGCAACAGGGGAAACACCTTC
v_gene: TRBV21-1
abundance: .
d_gene: .
j_gene: TRBJ1-2

CDR3aa: CASSSDGTGSYEQYF
CDR3nt: TGTGCCAGCAGCTCTGACGGGACAGGTTCCTACGAGCAGTACTTC
v_gene: TRBV5-6
abundance: few
d_gene: TRBD1
j_gene: TRBJ2-7

CDR3aa: CASSPGQESNEKLFF
CDR3nt: TGTGCCAGCAGCCCCGGACAGGAGAGTAATGAAAAACTGTTTTTT
v_gene: TRBV5-6
abundance: .
d_gene: TRBD1
j_gene: TRBJ1-4

CDR3aa: CASSPSGGSYEQYF
CDR3nt: TGTGCCAGCAGCCCCTCCGGGGGGTCCTACGAGCAGTACTTC
v_gene: TRBV3-1/TRBV3-2
abundance: .
d_gene: TRBD2
j_gene: TRBJ2-7

CDR3aa: CASSIVQGNGYTF
CDR3nt: TGTGCCAGTAGTATAGTCCAGGGTAATGGCTACACCTTC
v_gene: TRBV19
abundance: .
d_gene: .
j_gene: TRBJ1-2

CDR3aa: CASSQGRGYYNEQFF
CDR3nt: TGCGCCAGCAGCCAAGGCAGGGGGTATTACAATGAGCAGTTCTTC
v_gene: TRBV4-1
abundance: .
d_gene: TRBD1
j_gene: TRBJ2-1

CDR3aa: CASRDRDRGWSNEKLFF
CDR3nt: TGCGCCAGCAGAGACCGGGACAGGGGTTGGTCTAATGAAAAACTGTTTTTT
v_gene: TRBV10-1
abundance: .
d_gene: TRBD1
j_gene: TRBJ1-4

CDR3aa: CASSVGPGRGNNEQFF
CDR3nt: TGTGCCAGCAGCGTAGGCCCCGGGAGGGGCAACAATGAGCAGTTCTTC
v_gene: TRBV9
abundance: once
d_gene: TRBD2
j_gene: TRBJ2-1

CDR3aa: CASSQVLFSGRERVDEQYF
CDR3nt: TGTGCCAGCAGCCAAGTTTTGTTTAGCGGGAGGGAGAGGGTGGACGAGCAGTACTTC
v_gene: TRBV3-1/TRBV3-2
abundance: .
d_gene: TRBD2
j_gene: TRBJ2-7

CDR3aa: CASSLGEQWTGAYEQYF
CDR3nt: TGTGCCAGCAGCTTAGGCGAACAATGGACAGGGGCCTACGAGCAGTACTTC
v_gene: TRBV7-8
abundance: .
d_gene: TRBD1
j_gene: TRBJ2-7

CDR3aa: CASSEEWGDTYGYTF
CDR3nt: TGTGCCAGCAGTGAAGAATGGGGGGATACCTATGGCTACACCTTC
v_gene: TRBV2
abundance: .
d_gene: .
j_gene: TRBJ1-2

CDR3aa: CASSPGTSATREQYF
CDR3nt: TGTGCCAGCAGTCCAGGGACTAGCGCGACGAGGGAGCAGTACTTC
v_gene: TRBV27
abundance: .
d_gene: TRBD2
j_gene: TRBJ2-7

CDR3aa: CASSLRGLSTEAFF
CDR3nt: TGTGCCAGCAGCCTCAGGGGATTGAGTACTGAAGCTTTCTTT
v_gene: TRBV7-2
abundance: .
d_gene: .
j_gene: TRBJ1-1

CDR3aa: CASSQSGRFFNEQFF
CDR3nt: TGTGCCAGCAGTCAGAGCGGGAGGTTTTTCAATGAGCAGTTCTTC
v_gene: TRBV5-4
abundance: .
d_gene: TRBD2
j_gene: TRBJ2-1

CDR3aa: CASSQVAGYQPQHF
CDR3nt: TGTGCCAGCAGCCAAGTAGCAGGGTATCAGCCCCAGCATTTT
v_gene: TRBV3-1/TRBV3-2
abundance: .
d_gene: .
j_gene: TRBJ1-5

CDR3aa: CASSPWTSGNTGELFF
CDR3nt: TGTGCCAGCAGCCCATGGACTAGCGGTAACACCGGGGAGCTGTTTTTT
v_gene: TRBV9
abundance: .
d_gene: TRBD2
j_gene: TRBJ2-2

CDR3aa: CASSLQGGTEAFF
CDR3nt: TGTGCCAGCAGTCTCCAGGGTGGCACTGAAGCTTTCTTT
v_gene: TRBV7-9
abundance: .
d_gene: .
j_gene: TRBJ1-1

CDR3aa: CATSKGGDTQYF
CDR3nt: TGTGCCACCAGCAAAGGGGGCGATACGCAGTATTTT
v_gene: TRBV15
abundance: .
d_gene: TRBD1
j_gene: TRBJ2-3

CDR3aa: CASSLEAGVEEQYF
CDR3nt: TGTGCCAGCAGTTTAGAGGCGGGAGTAGAAGAGCAGTACTTC
v_gene: TRBV27
abundance: .
d_gene: TRBD2
j_gene: TRBJ2-7

CDR3aa: CASSLGLAGLGLTDTQYF
CDR3nt: TGCGCCAGCAGCTTGGGTCTAGCGGGCCTAGGCCTCACAGATACGCAGTATTTT
v_gene: TRBV5-1
abundance: .
d_gene: TRBD2
j_gene: TRBJ2-3

CDR3aa: CASSFAGLNEKLFF
CDR3nt: TGCGCCAGCAGCTTCGCGGGACTGAATGAAAAACTGTTTTTT
v_gene: TRBV5-1
abundance: .
d_gene: .
j_gene: TRBJ1-4

CDR3aa: CASSAARSRSYNEQFF
CDR3nt: TGTGCCAGCAGCGCAGCCCGGAGCCGCTCCTACAATGAGCAGTTCTTC
v_gene: TRBV7-9
abundance: .
d_gene: .
j_gene: TRBJ2-1

CDR3aa: CASSQEGGRVGDTQYF
CDR3nt: TGTGCCAGCAGCCAAGAAGGCGGGAGGGTGGGAGATACGCAGTATTTT
v_gene: TRBV4-2
abundance: .
d_gene: TRBD2
j_gene: TRBJ2-3

CDR3aa: CASSLKAIHEQFF
CDR3nt: TGTGCCAGCAGTCTTAAAGCTATCCATGAGCAGTTCTTC
v_gene: TRBV27
abundance: .
d_gene: .
j_gene: TRBJ2-1

CDR3aa: CASSQGQTGLSDTQYF
CDR3nt: TGCGCCAGCAGCCAAGGACAAACAGGGTTGTCAGATACGCAGTATTTT
v_gene: TRBV4-1
abundance: .
d_gene: .
j_gene: TRBJ2-3

CDR3aa: CASSEGLAVRTGELFF
CDR3nt: TGTGCCAGCAGTGAAGGTTTAGCGGTGCGCACCGGGGAGCTGTTTTTT
v_gene: TRBV2
abundance: .
d_gene: .
j_gene: TRBJ2-2

CDR3aa: CATKTGGDNQPQHF
CDR3nt: TGTGCCACTAAAACGGGGGGGGACAATCAGCCCCAGCATTTT
v_gene: TRBV28
abundance: once
d_gene: .
j_gene: TRBJ1-5

CDR3aa: CAINRGGLAGNNLDEQFF
CDR3nt: TGTGCCATCAACCGAGGGGGACTAGCGGGAAATAATCTGGATGAGCAGTTCTTC
v_gene: TRBV10-3
abundance: .
d_gene: TRBD2
j_gene: TRBJ2-1

CDR3aa: CASSLGDRAGNTIYF
CDR3nt: TGTGCCAGCAGCTTAGGGGACAGGGCTGGAAACACCATATATTTT
v_gene: TRBV7-2
abundance: .
d_gene: TRBD1
j_gene: TRBJ1-3

CDR3aa: CASSPGGGVYEQYF
CDR3nt: TGTGCCAGCAGCCCGGGTGGGGGGGTCTACGAGCAGTACTTC
v_gene: TRBV7-9
abundance: .
d_gene: TRBD2
j_gene: TRBJ2-7

CDR3aa: CATSDLDRFSQETQYF
CDR3nt: TGTGCCACCAGTGATTTGGACAGATTCTCCCAAGAGACCCAGTACTTC
v_gene: TRBV24-1
abundance: .
d_gene: .
j_gene: TRBJ2-5

CDR3aa: CAWSVRGRAYNEQFF
CDR3nt: TGTGCCTGGAGTGTACGCGGGAGGGCCTACAATGAGCAGTTCTTC
v_gene: TRBV30
abundance: .
d_gene: TRBD2
j_gene: TRBJ2-1